Below, 5 T cell receptor beta chains from the same sample are listed, as sequenced in a study of shared clonotypes between healthy human individuals. Libraries were prepared by immunoSEQ multiplex PCR; TCRdb keeps only in-frame clonotypes and omits some of them. The sample shows 2 million to 3 million clones, under 95% of them seen only once. Source material: naive CD4+ T cells from PBMCs. The subset is: CD45RA+ positively selected. Every receptor here comes from a man aged 18 to 35 in good health. Some clones in this sample may be carry-over from other donors' samples.

The J gene is TRBJ2-1, the V gene TRBV9; D remains unclear. V lost 0 bases, J lost 9 bases, and 10 bases lay in between. CDR1 and CDR2 from the germline V gene are SGDLS and YYNGEE. The CDR3 has 13 amino acids. The CDR3 region is CASSVAPPTEQFF. As DNA, the CDR3 is TGTGCCAGCAGCGTAGCGCCCCCAACTGAGCAGTTCTTC.

This chain uses TRBV7-2 with TRBJ1-2, with D tentatively TRBD1 (6 bases). V was pared by 4 bases and J by 7 bases, with 13 bases between. The germline gives CDR1 SGHTA, CDR2 FQGNSA. The CDR3 sequence is 13 residues long. DNA for the CDR3: TGTGCCAGCAGCTCCTCAATAGGGGGTGGCTACACCTTC. It translates to CASSSSIGGGYTF. The full variable domain, in which reference TRBV7-2 and TRBJ1-2 provide the parts outside the CDR3, is GAGVSQSPSNKVTEKGKDVELRCDPISGHTALYWYRQSLGQGLEFLIYFQGNSAPDKSGLPSDRFSAERTGGSVSTLTIQRTQQEDSAVYLCASSSSIGGGYTFGSGTRLTVV.

This clone was seen a handful of times. The rearrangement uses TRBV5-1 and TRBJ1-5; D is undetermined. V was pared by 0 bases and J by 4 bases, with 11 bases between. The CDR3 length is 15 residues. Germline V gives CDR1 SGHRS, CDR2 YFSETQ. The CDR3: CASSLGGSPNQPQHF. CDR3 DNA sequence: TGCGCCAGCAGCTTGGGTGGCAGCCCTAATCAGCCCCAGCATTTT.

The chain employs TRBV7-9 and TRBJ2-7, with D perhaps matching TRBD1 (7 bases). V lost 6 bases and J lost 0, with 12 bases in between. CDR3 length equals 14 residues. Germline CDR1 SEHNR, CDR2 FQNEAQ (reference sequence). As DNA, the CDR3 is TGTGCCAGCAGTATGCGGGACAGCTCCTACGAGCAGTACTTC. As protein: CASSMRDSSYEQYF.

The rearrangement links TRBV11-2 to TRBJ2-1; 8 nucleotides align to TRBD1. Germline V lookup: CDR1 SGHAT, CDR2 FQNNGV. The CDR3 has 14 residues. V lost 5 bases, J lost 6 bases, and 6 bases stayed unmatched. For the CDR3, the DNA is TGTGCCAGCAGCCCGGACAGGGTAGTCAATGAGCAGTTCTTC. This sequence encodes CASSPDRVVNEQFF.